The T cell receptor (beta chain) under discussion was sequenced for a study of cytomegalovirus exposure and HLA in healthy donors. Study-level points and caveats: Presence/absence analyses assumed roughly uniform sequencing depth across donors, which may not hold. Sequencing had likely introduced a cluster of highly shared sequence variants as an artifact.

In the PCR, 60 Vbeta and 13 Jbeta primers were used. Sequencing used immunoSEQ multiplex PCR; TCRdb keeps in-frame clones, though not all of them. The sample has 93,000 or so clones; around 82% are singletons. CDR1 is MGHDK and CDR2 is SYGVNS in the germline V gene. Trimming removed 5 bases at V and 6 bases at J, with 11 bases between. There are 12 residues in the CDR3. Points on this clone: Its specificity is unknown.

The V and J genes are TRBV25-1 and TRBJ2-7, with D possibly being TRBD1 (6 bases). Sample: PBMCs. This clonotype originated in a woman in her late teens or twenties in good health and CMV-seropositive. The CDR3: CASSPGVSEQYF. In nucleotides, the CDR3 is TGTGCCAGCAGTCCAGGGGTGAGCGAGCAGTACTTC.